Below are 10 T cell receptor beta chains sequenced from a single sample in a study of CD8+ T cells in alopecia areata. Following RNA extraction, reverse transcription yielded cDNA that acted as the sequencing template. Using immunoSEQ multiplex PCR, the repertoire was profiled, and TCRdb retains in-frame clones only, with some absent. The table has some 200,000 clones, roughly 60% seen once. Treatment: oral pan-JAK inhibitor, 5-10 mg twice daily. This specimen consisted of CD4+ T cells sorted from blood, obtained at week 24, from a patient treated with tofacitinib. These receptors originate from a human donor with alopecia areata.

CDR3 amino acids: CASSGWSGRNSPLHF. CDR3 sequence (DNA): TGTGCCAGCAGCGGGTGGTCGGGGCGCAATTCACCCCTCCACTTT. J is TRBJ1-6 and V is TRBV25-1, with D possibly being TRBD1 (5 bases). Germline loops: CDR1 MGHDK, CDR2 SYGVNS. CDR3 length: 15 amino acids. Trimming stripped 6 bases from V and 7 bases from J, with 16 bases between.

This clone was picked up a small number of times. The chain joins TRBV28 to TRBJ2-1; 10 nucleotides align to TRBD2. Germline lookup yields CDR1 MDHEN and CDR2 SYDVKM. Trimming at V came to 3 bases and at J to 6 bases, leaving 5 bases not matched to a gene. The CDR3 is made up of 15 amino acids. This CDR3 reads CASSFASGSSNEQFF. DNA of the CDR3: TGTGCCAGCAGTTTTGCTAGCGGGAGTAGCAATGAGCAGTTCTTC.

The chain is built from TRBV9 and TRBJ1-1, with a possible D match to TRBD1 (6 bases). Germline CDR1 and CDR2: SGDLS and YYNGEE. The CDR3 runs to 14 residues. The V end lost 4 bases, the J end lost 1 base, and 11 bases lay between the germline ends. For the CDR3, the DNA is TGTGCCAGCAGCCCGGGACACACGAACACTGAAGCTTTCTTT. Protein product: CASSPGHTNTEAFF. The full variable domain, in which reference TRBV9 and TRBJ1-1 provide the parts outside the CDR3, is DSGVTQTPKHLITATGQRVTLRCSPRSGDLSVYWYQQSLDQGLQFLIQYYNGEERAKGNILERFSAQQFPDLHSELNLSSLELGDSALYFCASSPGHTNTEAFFGQGTRLTVV.

This chain uses TRBV6-6 with TRBJ2-5; perhaps TRBD2 as D (6 bases). The CDR3 loop spans 16 amino acids. CDR1 and CDR2 (germline): MNHNY, SVGAGI (reference sequence). V was shortened by 0 bases and J by 4 bases, with 15 bases between the two germline ends. DNA of the CDR3: TGTGCCAGCAGTTACTCGACGGCGGGGTTGGCAGAGACCCAGTACTTC. It translates to CASSYSTAGLAETQYF.

The J gene is TRBJ1-5, the V gene TRBV4-3, with TRBD1 matching over 9 bases. This CDR3 contains 14 residues. Germline CDR1 reads LGHNA; CDR2 reads YSLEER. Trimming at V came to 4 bases and at J to 7 bases, leaving 5 bases not matched to a gene. The CDR3 loop reads CASSPRTGAQPQHF. The CDR3 bases are TGCGCCAGCAGCCCCCGGACAGGGGCACAGCCCCAGCATTTT.

The genes are TRBV30 and TRBJ2-5; D is unresolved. The CDR3 has 11 residues. Trimming cost V 0 bases and J 5 bases, with 4 bases left between them. CDR1 and CDR2 from the germline V gene are GTSNPN and SVGIG (reference sequence). CDR3 protein: CAWSVDETQYF. The CDR3 nucleotides are TGTGCCTGGAGTGTCGACGAGACCCAGTACTTC.

The chain employs TRBV2 and TRBJ2-5; 9 bases are shared with TRBD1. This CDR3 is built from 15 residues. CDR1 and CDR2 from the germline V gene are SNHLY and FYNNEI. J was trimmed by 4 bases and V by 7 bases; bases with no gene match: 10. The CDR3 protein is CASNHPGQGAETQYF. In nucleotides, the CDR3 is TGTGCCAGCAATCACCCGGGACAGGGAGCAGAGACCCAGTACTTC. The entire variable domain, with the rest obtained from reference TRBV2 and TRBJ2-5, is as follows: EPEVTQTPSHQVTQMGQEVILRCVPISNHLYFYWYRQILGQKVEFLVSFYNNEISEKSEIFDDQFSVERPDGSNFTLKIRSTKLEDSAMYFCASNHPGQGAETQYFGPGTRLLVL.

This clone showed up just once. The chain links TRBV2 to TRBJ2-5; D is undetermined. The CDR3 contains 14 residues. Looked up from germline, CDR1 is SNHLY and CDR2 is FYNNEI. The V end lost 1 base, the J end lost 4 bases, and 10 bases lay between the germline ends. The CDR3 DNA follows: TGTGCCAGCAGTGAAGTGCTAGGCGGAGAGACCCAGTACTTC. Protein product: CASSEVLGGETQYF. Filled out from reference TRBV2 and TRBJ2-5, the complete variable domain reads EPEVTQTPSHQVTQMGQEVILRCVPISNHLYFYWYRQILGQKVEFLVSFYNNEISEKSEIFDDQFSVERPDGSNFTLKIRSTKLEDSAMYFCASSEVLGGETQYFGPGTRLLVL.

This clone was observed a few times. The chain employs TRBV29-1 and TRBJ1-3; D might be TRBD1 (5 bases). V was clipped by 4 bases and J by 4 bases, with 11 bases between them. This CDR3 is 13 amino acids long. Germline-derived CDR1 and CDR2 are SQVTM and ANQGSEA. The CDR3 loop reads CSVARGSGNTIYF. CDR3 nucleotides: TGCAGCGTTGCCCGGGGGTCCGGAAACACCATATATTTT.

The chain links TRBV7-2 to TRBJ2-2; D is undetermined. In germline, CDR1 is SGHTA, CDR2 FQGNSA. The CDR3 has 16 residues. The V end lost 5 bases, the J end lost 3 bases, and 16 bases lay between the germline ends. This chain's CDR3 is CASSAIPGLDTGELFF. In DNA, the CDR3 is TGTGCCAGCAGCGCTATACCGGGCCTCGACACCGGGGAGCTGTTTTTT.